Below are 30 T cell receptor beta chains sequenced from a single sample in a study of blood T cells in healthy people across ages. Combining a sample-barcoded 5' primer with a J-beta primer mix, a second PCR ran for roughly 6 to 12 cycles. TCRdb reanalysed the 5' RACE reads using MiXCR and keeps one entry per CDR3 protein. The sample records some 900,000 distinct CDR3 sequences, roughly 48% being singletons. The sequenced material came from blood. These receptors all stem from a man aged 30-40 years in good health.

This chain connects TRBV29-1 to TRBJ2-4; tentatively, D is TRBD1 (5 bases). This CDR3 contains 12 residues. From germline, CDR1 is SQVTM and CDR2 ANQGSEA. V was pared by 7 bases and J by 9 bases, with 16 bases between. The CDR3 here is CSATAGSRIQYF. As DNA, the CDR3 is TGCAGCGCTACAGCAGGGTCGCGCATTCAGTACTTC.

The chain couples TRBV20-1 to TRBJ2-4, with a possible D match to TRBD2 (5 bases). Germline assignment: CDR1 DFQATT and CDR2 SNEGSKA (reference sequence). The ends were cut back, 1 base at V and 0 bases at J, with 22 bases in the middle. This CDR3 is built from 19 residues. The CDR3 is CSARGPTSGSSLAKNIQYF. For the CDR3, the DNA is TGCAGTGCTAGAGGACCGACCTCGGGGTCCAGTTTAGCCAAAAACATTCAGTACTTC.

This sequence joins TRBV5-1 and TRBJ2-3; 9 bases match TRBD1. J lost 4 bases, V lost 3 bases, and 6 bases had no gene match. The CDR3 runs to 15 residues. Germline V gene lookup returns CDR1 SGHRS and CDR2 YFSETQ. The CDR3 loop reads CASSWTGVLPDTQYF. Written as DNA, the CDR3 is TGCGCCAGCAGCTGGACAGGGGTGTTGCCAGATACGCAGTATTTT. The complete variable domain, with remaining parts taken from reference TRBV5-1 and TRBJ2-3, reads KAGVTQTPRYLIKTRGQQVTLSCSPISGHRSVSWYQQTPGQGLQFLFEYFSETQRNKGNFPGRFSGRQFSNSRSEMNVSTLELGDSALYLCASSWTGVLPDTQYFGPGTRLTVL.

This CDR3 is CASSPDWANYGYTF. DNA for the CDR3: TGTGCCAGCTCACCGGACTGGGCTAACTATGGCTACACCTTC. The V gene is TRBV18, the J gene TRBJ1-2, with D unclear. V lost 3 bases to trimming and J lost 0 bases, with 8 bases between them. This CDR3 has 14 residues. From germline, CDR1 is KGHSH and CDR2 LQKENI.

This clonotype was counted between two and nine times. The V and J genes are TRBV7-2 and TRBJ2-1; 8 bases are shared with TRBD2. The CDR3 is made up of 16 amino acids. Germline CDR1 SGHTA, CDR2 FQGNSA. Unmatched junction bases numbered 12, after V lost 5 bases and J lost 6 bases. As DNA, the CDR3 is TGTGCCAGCAGCGGACGGGGGGGGGCCTTACGCAATGAGCAGTTCTTC. This gives the protein CASSGRGGALRNEQFF.

Remarks on this clonotype: The germline gene is not matched at one end of the junction; a read error may be the cause. CDR3 loop: CASSEGRNTEVFF. The CDR3 region has the DNA TGTGCCAGCAGTGAGGGACGGAACACTGAAGTTTTCTTT. This chain links TRBV6-4 with TRBJ1-1; D is possibly TRBD1 (5 bases). There are 13 residues in the CDR3. Germline V gene data show CDR1 as MRHNA and CDR2 as SNTAGT.

This chain connects TRBV10-3 to TRBJ2-7; 7 bases are a match to TRBD2. V lost 4 bases and J lost 0; bases outside the gene matches: 6. This CDR3 has 15 amino acids. Germline values: CDR1 ENHRY, CDR2 SYGVKD. In DNA form, the CDR3 reads TGTGCCATCAGTGGGGGAGCGGGGAGCTCCTACGAGCAGTACTTC. This gives the protein CAISGGAGSSYEQYF.

In this sample, this clonotype turned up a few times. V usage is TRBV9 and J usage is TRBJ2-1; 10 nucleotides agree with TRBD2. Germline assignment: CDR1 SGDLS and CDR2 YYNGEE. J lost 4 bases, V lost 5 bases, and 6 bases had no gene match. The CDR3 covers 15 residues. The CDR3 loop reads CASSSGTSAYNEQFF. In nucleotides, the CDR3 is TGTGCCAGCAGTTCCGGGACTAGCGCTTACAATGAGCAGTTCTTC.

The V gene is TRBV6-6, the J gene TRBJ2-3; 10 bases align to TRBD2. V lost 6 bases, J lost 0 bases, and 6 bases stayed unmatched. In germline, CDR1 is MNHNY, CDR2 SVGAGI (reference sequence). This CDR3 is 16 amino acids long. For the CDR3, the DNA is TGTGCCAGCAGCTTTACTAGCGGGACTAGCACAGATACGCAGTATTTT. Translated, it gives CASSFTSGTSTDTQYF.

V and J are TRBV30 and TRBJ1-1; D gene unclear. The CDR3 runs to 12 residues. Trimming took 3 bases from V and 3 from J, leaving 8 bases between them. Germline CDR1 is GTSNPN and CDR2 is SVGIG (reference sequence). The CDR3, as DNA: TGTGCCTGGAGGAACCATTACACTGAAGCTTTCTTT. It yields the protein CAWRNHYTEAFF.

The chain is built from TRBV4-3 and TRBJ2-3; D is undetermined. This CDR3 comprises 15 residues. Germline CDR1 is LGHNA and CDR2 is YSLEER. Trimming removed 0 bases at V and 3 bases at J, with 10 bases between. CDR3 bases: TGCGCCAGCAGCCAAGAAAAGGGTTGGACAGATACGCAGTATTTT. As protein: CASSQEKGWTDTQYF.

This sequence joins TRBV10-3 and TRBJ2-7; no clear D gene. The V end was cut by 6 bases, the J end by 7 bases, with 10 bases between. The CDR3 runs 11 residues. Germline CDR1 ENHRY, CDR2 SYGVKD. CDR3: CAISPGLEQYF. CDR3 DNA: TGTGCCATCAGCCCCGGTCTTGAGCAGTACTTC.

The V and J genes are TRBV25-1 and TRBJ2-5, with D possibly matching TRBD2 (6 bases). The germline V and J ends were trimmed by 0 bases and 5 bases, with 13 bases remaining between them. The CDR3 covers 15 residues. Germline CDR1 MGHDK, CDR2 SYGVNS. CDR3 nucleotide sequence: TGTGCCAGCAGTGAATATACGGGGGTCCGGGAGACCCAGTACTTC. It specifies CASSEYTGVRETQYF. The full variable domain, completed using reference TRBV25-1 and TRBJ2-5, is EADIYQTPRYLVIGTGKKITLECSQTMGHDKMYWYQQDPGMELHLIHYSYGVNSTEKGDLSSESTVSRIRTEHFPLTLESARPSHTSQYLCASSEYTGVRETQYFGPGTRLLVL.

In regard to this clonotype: At one of its ends the junction is not consistent with the germline gene, which may arise from a read error. The chain uses TRBV20-1 and TRBJ1-2; 9 nucleotides line up with TRBD1. The CDR3 has 13 amino acids. Germline V gene data show CDR1 as DFQATT and CDR2 as SNEGSKA (reference sequence). CDR3 sequence: CSALGQGPQGCTF. The CDR3 nucleotides are TGCAGTGCCTTAGGACAGGGGCCACAGGGCTGCACCTTC.

This clonotype was counted a few times. The V and J genes are TRBV20-1 and TRBJ2-1, with 11 bases identical to TRBD2. J lost 0 bases, V lost 5 bases, and 3 bases had no gene match. The germline V gene has CDR1 DFQATT and CDR2 SNEGSKA (reference sequence). CDR3 size: 15 residues. Written as DNA, the CDR3 is TGCAGTGCTGGACTAGCGGGTTACTCCTACAATGAGCAGTTCTTC. Translation gives CSAGLAGYSYNEQFF.

V usage is TRBV28 and J usage is TRBJ1-5, with D perhaps matching TRBD1 (5 bases). The V gene lost 4 bases and the J gene lost 0 bases, with 16 bases spanning the gap. Germline loops: CDR1 MDHEN, CDR2 SYDVKM. The CDR3 extends over 17 amino acids. The CDR3 nucleotides are TGTGCCAGCAGTTCCGGGGCGGGGGGGATTAGCAATCAGCCCCAGCATTTT. It yields the protein CASSSGAGGISNQPQHF.

The chain links TRBV20-1 to TRBJ1-2; a weak D match, TRBD1 (5 bases). V was trimmed by 4 bases and J by 8 bases, leaving 14 bases between them. This CDR3 is built from 12 residues. Looked up from germline, CDR1 is DFQATT and CDR2 is SNEGSKA (reference sequence). The CDR3 loop reads CSAKMGGFGYTF. Written as DNA, the CDR3 is TGCAGTGCTAAGATGGGGGGTTTCGGCTACACCTTC.

This clonotype occurred a few times. The junction differs from germline at one of its ends, possibly a read error. This sequence joins TRBV10-3 and TRBJ1-2; D perhaps matches TRBD1 (6 bases). CDR1 and CDR2 (germline): ENHRY, SYGVKD. There are 14 residues in the CDR3. The CDR3 protein is CAISEQGGSYGYTF. The DNA for the CDR3 is TGCGCCATCAGTGAACAGGGAGGTTCTTATGGCTACACCTTC.

The chain has TRBV24-1 and TRBJ2-1, with D possibly matching TRBD1 (5 bases). Trimming removed 9 bases at V and 3 bases at J, with 14 bases between. This CDR3 region has 14 residues. Germline assignment: CDR1 KGHDR and CDR2 SFDVKD. The CDR3 loop reads CATARDSFYNEQFF. Here the CDR3 DNA reads TGTGCCACCGCCCGAGACAGTTTCTACAATGAGCAGTTCTTC.

The chain combines TRBV20-1 with TRBJ2-3; maybe TRBD2 (5 bases). The CDR3 spans 13 residues. Germline V gives CDR1 DFQATT, CDR2 SNEGSKA (reference sequence). V lost 6 bases and J lost 1, with 11 bases in between. In nucleotides, the CDR3 is TGCAGTGCCCAACGGGGAGGCACAGATACGCAGTATTTT. Translated: CSAQRGGTDTQYF.

The chain is built from TRBV12-3 or TRBV12-4 and TRBJ1-5; D is possibly TRBD1 (6 bases). This CDR3 region has 16 residues. The germline V and J ends were trimmed by 2 bases and 10 bases, with 21 bases remaining between them. CDR3 region: CASSLSFAGTSPPQHF. In DNA, the CDR3 is TGTGCCAGCAGTTTATCTTTTGCCGGGACATCGCCCCCCCAGCATTTT.

This clonotype was observed at least ten times. V gene TRBV4-1 combines with J gene TRBJ2-1; 13 bases align to TRBD2. This CDR3 contains 17 residues. Germline V gene data show CDR1 as MGHRA and CDR2 as YSYEKL. V dropped 2 bases and J dropped 6; count of bases not matched to a gene: 7. The CDR3 DNA reads TGCGCCAGCAGCCAACGACTAGCGGGGGGTCCGTTCAATGAGCAGTTCTTC. It encodes CASSQRLAGGPFNEQFF.

The rearrangement links TRBV4-1 to TRBJ2-5; TRBD1 agrees at 8 bases. J lost 7 bases, V lost 2 bases, and 6 bases had no gene match. Germline loops: CDR1 MGHRA, CDR2 YSYEKL. The CDR3 has 14 residues. In nucleotides, the CDR3 is TGCGCCAGCAGCCAACAGGGGGCAGGGGGGACCCAGTACTTC. This codes for CASSQQGAGGTQYF.

This clonotype appeared a few times. At one end, the junction sequence differs from germline, possibly due to a read error. This chain uses TRBV14 with TRBJ2-7; D is ambiguous. This CDR3 region has 12 residues. Germline V gene data show CDR1 as SGHDN and CDR2 as FVKESK. The chain's CDR3 is CASSQYGYEQYF. In DNA form, the CDR3 reads TGCGCCAGCAGCCAATACGGGTACGAGCAGTACTTC.

This clonotype has only one observation. This CDR3 is CASSLTDSFSPDTQYF. The CDR3, as DNA: TGTGCCAGCAGCTTAACCGACAGTTTTAGTCCAGATACGCAGTATTTT. V and J are TRBV11-3 and TRBJ2-3; D possibly corresponds to TRBD1 (5 bases). V lost 2 bases, J lost 4 bases, and 16 bases lay in between. Germline loops: CDR1 SGHNT, CDR2 YENEEA. CDR3 length: 16 residues.

V is TRBV21-1 and J is TRBJ2-7. TRBV21-1 corresponds to a pseudogene. This CDR3 region has 10 residues. The CDR3 sequence: CATGSHEQYF. In nucleotides, the CDR3 is TGTGCCACCGGTTCCCACGAGCAGTACTTC.

CDR3 sequence reads: CASSTTGGTQYF. The CDR3 region has the DNA TGTGCCAGCAGCACCACAGGGGGGACCCAGTACTTC. The chain combines TRBV11-3 with TRBJ2-5; 8 bases map to TRBD1. The CDR3 spans 12 residues. The germline V gene has CDR1 SGHNT and CDR2 YENEEA. Trimming at V came to 5 bases and at J to 7 bases, leaving 3 bases not matched to a gene.

This clonotype occurred once. The rearrangement uses TRBV5-6 and TRBJ2-1; 10 bases map to TRBD1. With 0 bases clipped from V and 6 bases from J, the junction kept 6 bases outside the gene matches. The CDR3 runs to 16 residues. The germline V gene encodes CDR1 SGHDT and CDR2 YYEEEE. Written as DNA, the CDR3 is TGTGCCAGCAGCTTGGCCTGGGACAGGGGATCCAATGAGCAGTTCTTC. Protein sequence: CASSLAWDRGSNEQFF.

The chain links TRBV12-3 or TRBV12-4 to TRBJ2-1; D is possibly TRBD1 (5 bases). This CDR3 comprises 12 residues. V was shortened by 3 bases and J by 8 bases, with 8 bases between the two germline ends. The CDR3 here is CASSFVGDEQFF. The CDR3 DNA reads as TGTGCCAGCAGTTTTGTAGGGGATGAGCAGTTCTTC.

The gene calls are TRBV24-1 and TRBJ2-3, with 8 bases identical to TRBD2. V lost 0 bases, J lost 0 bases, and 4 bases stayed unmatched. The CDR3 length is 17 residues. Germline-derived CDR1 and CDR2 are KGHDR and SFDVKD. This chain's CDR3 is CATSDLTSGPSTDTQYF. DNA of the CDR3: TGTGCCACCAGTGATTTGACTAGCGGACCTAGCACAGATACGCAGTATTTT.